The 11 T cell receptor beta chains reported below all come from one sample, sequenced in a study of CD8 T cells in ankylosing spondylitis. One entry per CDR3 protein results from TCRdb running MiXCR on the 5' RACE reads. The sample records 750,000 to 850,000 distinct CDR3 sequences, approximately 12% being singletons. Points from the study as a whole: One TCR beta motif, made up of eight highly homologous variants, appeared characteristic of ankylosing spondylitis blood.

Their antigens remain unidentified. Sequenced sample: blood, either unsorted or a sorted T cell fraction (not recorded which). The receptors originated from a male donor with ankylosing spondylitis.

At least ten counts were recorded for this clonotype. This chain uses TRBV6-2 or TRBV6-3 with TRBJ1-4, with D possibly TRBD1 on 5 matching bases. The CDR3 runs 13 residues. Germline V gene data show CDR1 as MNHEY and CDR2 as SVGEGT. Trimming took 4 bases from V and 7 from J, leaving 10 bases between them. The DNA for the CDR3 is TGTGCCAGCAGTTCCGGGACGGTTGAAAAACTGTTTTTT. Residues: CASSSGTVEKLFF.

V and J are TRBV6-2 or TRBV6-3 and TRBJ2-7; D could derive from TRBD1 or TRBD2 (6 bases each). Deletions cut 0 bases from V and 0 bases from J, with 18 bases between. The V gene's germline CDR1 is MNHEY and CDR2 SVGEGT. The CDR3 loop spans 18 amino acids. The CDR3 sequence is CASSYSTGVADSSYEQYF. The CDR3, as DNA: TGTGCCAGCAGTTACTCGACCGGCGTAGCGGACAGCTCCTACGAGCAGTACTTC.

This rearrangement joins TRBV28 to TRBJ1-6, with 9 bases lining up with TRBD1. CDR1 and CDR2 (germline): MDHEN, SYDVKM. The V segment lost 5 bases and the J segment 6 bases; nucleotides outside the gene matches: 8. The CDR3 length is 16 residues. CDR3 region: CASSLQQGAGNSPLHF. The CDR3 DNA follows: TGTGCCAGCAGTCTTCAACAGGGGGCGGGTAATTCACCCCTCCACTTT.

The gene calls are TRBV6-1 and TRBJ2-1, with 12 positions matching TRBD2. The CDR3 runs 14 residues. Germline V gives CDR1 MNHNS, CDR2 SASEGT. V lost 11 bases, J lost 10 bases, and 12 bases stayed unmatched. CDR3 coding DNA: TGTGCCCTGAGGGGACTAGCGGGCCGTATAGAGCAGTTCTTC. Protein: CALRGLAGRIEQFF.

The rearrangement uses TRBV28 and TRBJ1-1; D not resolved. The germline gives CDR1 MDHEN, CDR2 SYDVKM. Trimming stripped 3 bases from V and 1 base from J, with 6 bases between. This CDR3 has 13 residues. The chain's CDR3 is CASSFPTNTEAFF. CDR3 DNA: TGTGCCAGCAGTTTCCCAACGAACACTGAAGCTTTCTTT.

This clonotype was seen a handful of times. This chain joins TRBV18 and TRBJ2-7; TRBD1 is a possible D gene (5 bases). The CDR3 covers 13 residues. The germline V gene has CDR1 KGHSH and CDR2 LQKENI. Trimming took off 3 bases at V and 1 base at J, with 7 bases between the two ends. CDR3: CASSPTESYEQYF. The CDR3 region has the DNA TGTGCCAGCTCACCGACAGAGTCCTACGAGCAGTACTTC.

V and J are TRBV4-3 and TRBJ2-3, with D tentatively TRBD2 (5 bases). CDR1 and CDR2 (germline): LGHNA, YSLEER. Trimming pared 0 bases from V and 1 base from J, leaving 14 bases between. The CDR3 has 17 amino acids. DNA of the CDR3: TGCGCCAGCAGCCAAGATCCCCGGGGTCCGGGCACAGATACGCAGTATTTT. Translating it yields CASSQDPRGPGTDTQYF.

The rearrangement uses TRBV14 and TRBJ2-2; D possibly corresponds to TRBD2 (5 bases). This CDR3 spans 15 amino acids. Trimming shortened V by 0 bases and J by 5 bases, and 10 bases separated the two germline ends. CDR1 and CDR2 (germline): SGHDN, FVKESK. The CDR3 DNA is TGTGCCAGCAGCCAAGAAATGGGGAGAACCGGGGAGCTGTTTTTT. This encodes CASSQEMGRTGELFF.

This clonotype was observed many times. The chain uses TRBV7-2 and TRBJ2-1; D unresolved. V was clipped by 1 base and J by 2 bases, with 6 bases between them. The CDR3 contains 14 residues. CDR1 is SGHTA and CDR2 is FQGNSA in the germline V gene. For the CDR3, the DNA is TGTGCCAGCAGCTTAGAAGGCACCTACAATGAGCAGTTCTTC. It encodes CASSLEGTYNEQFF.

This clonotype was seen ten or more times. This sequence joins TRBV7-2 and TRBJ1-1; D gene uncertain. Germline assignment: CDR1 SGHTA and CDR2 FQGNSA. The CDR3 length is 14 residues. Trimming stripped 5 bases from V and 4 bases from J, with 14 bases between. CDR3 region: CASSPQLRRTEAFF. The DNA of the CDR3 is TGTGCCAGCAGCCCACAGCTTAGGCGCACTGAAGCTTTCTTT.

This clonotype was recorded at least ten times. V is TRBV20-1 and J is TRBJ1-1; TRBD1 matches 8 bases. Germline lookup yields CDR1 DFQATT and CDR2 SNEGSKA (reference sequence). V gave up 2 bases and J gave up 4 bases; unmatched junction bases: 6. This CDR3 comprises 14 residues. CDR3 protein: CSARQGARGTEAFF. The DNA of the CDR3 is TGCAGTGCTAGACAGGGGGCCCGGGGCACTGAAGCTTTCTTT.